Sequencing of this TCR beta chain was carried out in a study of blood T cell repertoires in COVID-19. Study at large: Donors in the United States, Italy and Spain gave samples during acute or convalescent COVID-19. Sources were T cells, B-cell-depleted T cells, or PBMCs; the material itself was cDNA or gDNA.

In the original analysis: By means of reference gene primer amplification, nucleated cell counts were estimated. Assay used: immunoSEQ multiplex PCR; TCRdb lists only in-frame clones, some missing. D and trimming were read from the DNA, whereas the V and J calls and clone size are those reported in that table. The sample carries 250,000 or so clones, about 82% recorded once. This receptor was obtained from an older man with acute or convalescent COVID-19. What was sequenced was peripheral blood.

The CDR3 DNA follows: TGTGCCAGCGGCGGGGTATCGGATGGCTACACCTTC. It is translated as CASGGVSDGYTF. The V and J genes are TRBV3-1 (or the pseudogene TRBV3-2) and TRBJ1-2; D unresolved. CDR1 LGHDT and CDR2 YNNKEL come from the germline V gene (reference sequence). V was trimmed by 8 bases and J by 6 bases, leaving 13 bases between them. This CDR3 region has 12 residues.